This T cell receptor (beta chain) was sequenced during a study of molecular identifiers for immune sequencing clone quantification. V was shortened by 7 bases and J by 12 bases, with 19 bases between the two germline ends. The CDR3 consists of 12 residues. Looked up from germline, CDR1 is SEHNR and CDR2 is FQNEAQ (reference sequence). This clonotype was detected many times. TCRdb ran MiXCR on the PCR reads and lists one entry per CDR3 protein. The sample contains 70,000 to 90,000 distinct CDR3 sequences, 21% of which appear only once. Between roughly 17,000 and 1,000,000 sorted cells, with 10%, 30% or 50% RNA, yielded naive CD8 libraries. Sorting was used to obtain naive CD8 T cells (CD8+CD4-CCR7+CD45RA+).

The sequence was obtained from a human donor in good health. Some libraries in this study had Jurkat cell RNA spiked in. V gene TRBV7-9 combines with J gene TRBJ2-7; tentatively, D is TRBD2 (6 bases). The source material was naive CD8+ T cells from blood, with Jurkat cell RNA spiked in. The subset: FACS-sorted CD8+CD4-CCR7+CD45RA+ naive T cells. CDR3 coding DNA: TGTGCCAGCAATGTGGGACTGGACAATCCGTACTTC. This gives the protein CASNVGLDNPYF. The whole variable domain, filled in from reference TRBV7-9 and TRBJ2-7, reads DTGVSQNPRHKITKRGQNVTFRCDPISEHNRLYWYRQTLGQGPEFLTYFQNEAQLEKSRLLSDRFSAERPKGSFSTLEIQRTEQGDSAMYLCASNVGLDNPYFGPGTRLTVT.